The T cell receptor (beta chain) described here comes from a study of patients and donors after allogeneic stem cell transplantation. The ends were cut back, 6 bases at V and 3 bases at J, with 15 bases in the middle. CDR3 length: 15 amino acids. TCRdb re-called the RT-PCR reads with MiXCR, one entry per CDR3 protein. The sample shows about 960,000 distinct CDR3 sequences, roughly 17% of them seen only once. In its sample, this clonotype was seen many times. The chain combines TRBV12-3 or TRBV12-4 with TRBJ1-3; the D gene is possibly TRBD1 (6 bases). Sequencing was performed on blood, either unsorted or a sorted T cell fraction (not recorded which). The receptor comes from a human donor who was either an allogeneic HSCT recipient or a stem cell or donor lymphocyte infusion donor (not recorded which). It is not recorded whose cells these are; they may come from a transplant donor. For the CDR3, the DNA is TGTGCCAGCAGCCACGCAGGGGCTAGTGGAAACACCATATATTTT. Its translation: CASSHAGASGNTIYF.